The source of this T cell receptor beta chain is a study of T cells in Graves' hyperthyroidism and ophthalmopathy. The CDR3 is 15 residues long. Trimming shortened V by 6 bases and J by 1 base, and 16 bases separated the two germline ends. Authors of the study amplified TCR beta CDR3 regions from RNA transcripts. Researchers ran a first-round RT-PCR on the TCR CDR3 using the HTBI primer set. MiXCR, run by TCRdb on the multiplex PCR reads, gives a single entry per CDR3 protein. The sample shows some 510,000 distinct CDR3 sequences, 20% to 25% of them seen only once. This clonotype was seen more than once but under ten times.

The chain is built from TRBV12-3 or TRBV12-4 and TRBJ2-7; TRBD1 or TRBD2 may be the D gene (5 bases each). The receptor comes from a young man with Graves' hyperthyroidism. Sequences were obtained from blood. In DNA form, the CDR3 reads TGTGCCAGCAGCCACAACCCGGGACCATCCTACGAGCAGTACTTC. Residues: CASSHNPGPSYEQYF.